A selection of T cell receptor beta chains follows, all from one sample in a study. TCRdb re-analysed the 5' RACE reads in MiXCR, keeping a single row per CDR3 protein. Of about 40,000 distinct CDR3 sequences in the sample, about 19% were seen once. Material: naive CD4+ T cells sorted from a lymph node. The receptors here all came from a female donor with breast cancer. The CDR3 runs from the conserved cysteine through the conserved F or W. A D gene is named only where the DNA matches it firmly. Where a row states a size, it is once, few, many or the class of an expanded clone; other rows omit it.

J gene: TRBJ2-7
D gene: -
V gene: TRBV18
clone size: many
CDR3 DNA: TGTGCCAGCTCACCGGGCGGGGTTCGCTCCTACGAGCAGTACTTC
CDR3 protein: CASSPGGVRSYEQYF

J gene: TRBJ2-2
D gene: TRBD1
V gene: TRBV27
clone size: -
CDR3 DNA: TGTGCCAGCAGGGGGGACAGGGATTCGGCCGGGGAGCTGTTTTTT
CDR3 protein: CASRGDRDSAGELFF

J gene: TRBJ2-7
D gene: -
V gene: TRBV6-1
clone size: few
CDR3 DNA: TGTGCCAGCACTATGACCTCCTACGAGCAGTACTTC
CDR3 protein: CASTMTSYEQYF

J gene: TRBJ1-1
D gene: -
V gene: TRBV5-1
clone size: many
CDR3 DNA: TGCGCCAGCAGCTTGCCGGGAAGGACTGAAGCTTTCTTT
CDR3 protein: CASSLPGRTEAFF

J gene: TRBJ2-5
D gene: -
V gene: TRBV7-8
clone size: -
CDR3 DNA: TGTGCCAGCAGCTTAGACGGGACCCAGTACTTC
CDR3 protein: CASSLDGTQYF

J gene: TRBJ1-2
D gene: -
V gene: TRBV7-2
clone size: -
CDR3 DNA: TGTGCCAGCAGCTCTTATCTCGGGACTGACTATGGCTACACCTTC
CDR3 protein: CASSSYLGTDYGYTF

J gene: TRBJ2-1
D gene: -
V gene: TRBV4-1
clone size: once
CDR3 DNA: TGCGCCAGCAGCCAAGTAGGAGGGCTTGAGCAGTTCTTC
CDR3 protein: CASSQVGGLEQFF

J gene: TRBJ1-5
D gene: TRBD1
V gene: TRBV28
clone size: few
CDR3 DNA: TGTGCCAGCAGGAGACAGGGGGTAATTCAGCCCCAGCATTTT
CDR3 protein: CASRRQGVIQPQHF

J gene: TRBJ2-5
D gene: -
V gene: TRBV5-1
clone size: -
CDR3 DNA: TGCGCCAGCAGCCCCCGACAGACTGGGGTCCAAGAGACCCAGTACTTC
CDR3 protein: CASSPRQTGVQETQYF

J gene: TRBJ2-3
D gene: -
V gene: TRBV4-3
clone size: many
CDR3 DNA: TGCGCCAGCAGCCAAGAGTTCAGGGGAGATACGCAGTATTTT
CDR3 protein: CASSQEFRGDTQYF

J gene: TRBJ2-3
D gene: -
V gene: TRBV6-6
clone size: -
CDR3 DNA: TGTGCCAGCAATCTAAGGATTGAAACAGATACGCAGTATTTT
CDR3 protein: CASNLRIETDTQYF

J gene: TRBJ2-2
D gene: TRBD2
V gene: TRBV6-6
clone size: -
CDR3 DNA: TGTGCCAGCAGACGAAGCGGGATGGGCGGGGAGCTGTTTTTT
CDR3 protein: CASRRSGMGGELFF

J gene: TRBJ2-3
D gene: TRBD2
V gene: TRBV20-1
clone size: many
CDR3 DNA: TGCAGTGCTAGTCATAGCGGGAGTGGCACAGATACGCAGTATTTT
CDR3 protein: CSASHSGSGTDTQYF

J gene: TRBJ2-6
D gene: -
V gene: TRBV4-1
clone size: -
CDR3 DNA: TGCGCCAGCAGCCAAGTATTCTGGGTCTCTGGGGCCAACGTCCTGACTTTC
CDR3 protein: CASSQVFWVSGANVLTF

J gene: TRBJ1-5
D gene: -
V gene: TRBV20-1
clone size: few
CDR3 DNA: TGCAGTGCTAGAGGGGGGACCGTCAATCAGCCCCAGCATTTT
CDR3 protein: CSARGGTVNQPQHF

J gene: TRBJ1-6
D gene: -
V gene: TRBV5-5
clone size: -
CDR3 DNA: TGTGCCAGCAGCAGACAGGTCGGATATAATTCACCCCTCCACTTT
CDR3 protein: CASSRQVGYNSPLHF